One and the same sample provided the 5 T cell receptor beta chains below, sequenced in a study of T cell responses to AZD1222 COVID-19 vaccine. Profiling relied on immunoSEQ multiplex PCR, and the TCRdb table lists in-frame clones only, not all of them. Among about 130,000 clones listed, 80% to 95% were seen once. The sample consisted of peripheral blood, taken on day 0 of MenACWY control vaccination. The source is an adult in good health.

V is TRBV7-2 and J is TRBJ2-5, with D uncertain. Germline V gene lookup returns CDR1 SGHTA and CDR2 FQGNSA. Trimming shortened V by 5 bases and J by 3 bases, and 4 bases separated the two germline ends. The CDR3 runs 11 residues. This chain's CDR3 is CASSVKETQYF. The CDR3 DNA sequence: TGTGCCAGCAGCGTCAAAGAGACCCAGTACTTC.

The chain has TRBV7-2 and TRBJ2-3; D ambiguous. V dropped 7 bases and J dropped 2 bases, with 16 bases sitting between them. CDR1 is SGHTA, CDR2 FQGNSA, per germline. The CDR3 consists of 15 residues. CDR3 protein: CASKLTKTNTDTQYF. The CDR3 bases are TGTGCCAGCAAGTTGACCAAAACAAACACAGATACGCAGTATTTT. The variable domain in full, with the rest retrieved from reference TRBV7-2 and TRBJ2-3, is GAGVSQSPSNKVTEKGKDVELRCDPISGHTALYWYRQSLGQGLEFLIYFQGNSAPDKSGLPSDRFSAERTGGSVSTLTIQRTQQEDSAVYLCASKLTKTNTDTQYFGPGTRLTVL.

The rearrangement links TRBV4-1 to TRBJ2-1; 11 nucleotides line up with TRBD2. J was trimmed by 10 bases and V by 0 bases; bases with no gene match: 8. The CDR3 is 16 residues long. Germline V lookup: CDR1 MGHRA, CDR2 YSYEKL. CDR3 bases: TGCGCCAGCAGCCAAGATGTAGCGGGAGGGTTCCGCGAGCAGTTCTTC. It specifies CASSQDVAGGFREQFF.

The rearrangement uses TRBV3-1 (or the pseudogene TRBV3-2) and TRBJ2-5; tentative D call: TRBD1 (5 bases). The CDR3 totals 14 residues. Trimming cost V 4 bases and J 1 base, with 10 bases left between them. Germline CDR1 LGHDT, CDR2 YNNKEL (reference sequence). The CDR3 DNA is TGTGCCAGCAGCCGCCGACAGTCCCAAGAGACCCAGTACTTC. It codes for CASSRRQSQETQYF.

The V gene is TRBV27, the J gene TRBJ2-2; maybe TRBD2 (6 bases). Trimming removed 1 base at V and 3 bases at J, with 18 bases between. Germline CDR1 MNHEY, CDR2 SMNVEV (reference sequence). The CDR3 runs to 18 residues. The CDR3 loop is CASSLWSVGGVDTGELFF. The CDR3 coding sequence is TGTGCCAGCAGTTTATGGTCGGTGGGCGGGGTAGACACCGGGGAGCTGTTTTTT.